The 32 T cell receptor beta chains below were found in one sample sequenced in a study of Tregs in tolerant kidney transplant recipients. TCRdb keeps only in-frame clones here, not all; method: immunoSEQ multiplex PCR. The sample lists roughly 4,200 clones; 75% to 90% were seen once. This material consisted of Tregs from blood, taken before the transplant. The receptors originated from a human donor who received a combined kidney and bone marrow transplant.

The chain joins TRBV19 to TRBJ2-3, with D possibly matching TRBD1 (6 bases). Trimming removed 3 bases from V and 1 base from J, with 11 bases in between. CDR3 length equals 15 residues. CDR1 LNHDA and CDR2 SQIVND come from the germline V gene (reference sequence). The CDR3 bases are TGTGCCAGTAGTATCGGCGACAGGCGCACAGATACGCAGTATTTT. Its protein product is CASSIGDRRTDTQYF. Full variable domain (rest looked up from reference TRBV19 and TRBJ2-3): DGGITQSPKYLFRKEGQNVTLSCEQNLNHDAMYWYRQDPGQGLRLIYYSQIVNDFQKGDIAEGYSVSREKKESFPLTVTSAQKNPTAFYLCASSIGDRRTDTQYFGPGTRLTVL.

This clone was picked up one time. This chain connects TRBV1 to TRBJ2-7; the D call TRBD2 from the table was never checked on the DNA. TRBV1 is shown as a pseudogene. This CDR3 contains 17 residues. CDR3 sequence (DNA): TGCACCAGCAGCCATGGACTAGCGGGGTGTTCCTCCTACGAGCAGTACTTC. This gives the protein CTSSHGLAGCSSYEQYF.

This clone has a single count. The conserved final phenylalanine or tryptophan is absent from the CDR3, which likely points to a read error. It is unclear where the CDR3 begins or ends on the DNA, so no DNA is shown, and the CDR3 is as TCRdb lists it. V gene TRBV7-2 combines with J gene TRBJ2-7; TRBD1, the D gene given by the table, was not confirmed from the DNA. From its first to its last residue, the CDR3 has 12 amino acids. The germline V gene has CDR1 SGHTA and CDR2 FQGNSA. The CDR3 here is CASSFGPGQLST.

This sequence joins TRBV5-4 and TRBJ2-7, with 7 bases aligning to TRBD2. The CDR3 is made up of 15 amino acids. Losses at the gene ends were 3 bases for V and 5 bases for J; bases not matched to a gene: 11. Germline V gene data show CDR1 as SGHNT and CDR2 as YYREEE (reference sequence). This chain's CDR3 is CASSSSPAAGNEQYF. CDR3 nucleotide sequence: TGTGCCAGCAGCTCTTCCCCGGCAGCGGGGAACGAGCAGTACTTC.

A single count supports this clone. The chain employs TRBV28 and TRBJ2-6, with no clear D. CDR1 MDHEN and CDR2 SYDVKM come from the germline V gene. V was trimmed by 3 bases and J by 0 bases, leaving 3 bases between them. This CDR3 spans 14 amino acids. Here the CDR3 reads CASSFLSGANVLTF. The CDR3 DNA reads TGTGCCAGCAGTTTCCTCTCTGGGGCCAACGTCCTGACTTTC.

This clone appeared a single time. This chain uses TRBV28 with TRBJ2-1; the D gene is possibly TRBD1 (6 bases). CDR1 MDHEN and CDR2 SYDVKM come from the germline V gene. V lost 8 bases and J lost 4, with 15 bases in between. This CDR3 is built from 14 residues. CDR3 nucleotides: TGTGCCAGCGAGACAGGCTACATGTACAATGAGCAGTTCTTC. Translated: CASETGYMYNEQFF.

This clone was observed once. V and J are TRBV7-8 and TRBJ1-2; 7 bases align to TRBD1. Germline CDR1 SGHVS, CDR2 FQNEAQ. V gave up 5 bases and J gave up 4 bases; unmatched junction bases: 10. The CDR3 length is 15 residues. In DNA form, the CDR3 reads TGTGCCAGCAGCGTACTGACAGGGACTGGCTATGGCTACACCTTC. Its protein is CASSVLTGTGYGYTF.

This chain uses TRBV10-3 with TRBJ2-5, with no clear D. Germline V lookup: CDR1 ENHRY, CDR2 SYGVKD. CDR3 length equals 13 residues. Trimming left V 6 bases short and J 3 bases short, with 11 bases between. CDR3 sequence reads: CAISPQVEETQYF. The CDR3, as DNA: TGTGCCATCAGCCCTCAGGTGGAAGAGACCCAGTACTTC.

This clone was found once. The CDR3 loop is CASGLAGNRAQYF. In DNA form, the CDR3 reads TGTGCCAGTGGGCTAGCGGGAAATCGGGCCCAGTACTTC. This chain uses TRBV6-1 with TRBJ2-5; the match to TRBD2 covers 9 bases. The CDR3 runs 13 residues. The V and J ends lost 9 bases and 9 bases, in that order; junction bases with no gene match: 11. Germline lookup yields CDR1 MNHNS and CDR2 SASEGT.

The DNA of the CDR3 is TGTGCCAGCAGCGGACAGGGGGAACAGCCCCAGCATTTT. Its translation is CASSGQGEQPQHF. The rearrangement links TRBV7-9 to TRBJ1-5, with 10 bases matching TRBD1. The junction had 2 bases not matched to a gene; V was cut back by 5 bases and J by 7 bases. This CDR3 contains 13 residues. The germline gives CDR1 SEHNR, CDR2 FQNEAQ (reference sequence).

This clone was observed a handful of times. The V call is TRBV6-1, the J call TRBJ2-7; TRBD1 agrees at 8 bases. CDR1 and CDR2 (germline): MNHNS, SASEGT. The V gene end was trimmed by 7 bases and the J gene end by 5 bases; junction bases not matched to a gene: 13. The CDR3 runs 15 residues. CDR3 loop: CASTTTGGTGNEQYF. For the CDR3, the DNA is TGTGCCAGCACTACTACAGGGGGAACTGGGAACGAGCAGTACTTC.

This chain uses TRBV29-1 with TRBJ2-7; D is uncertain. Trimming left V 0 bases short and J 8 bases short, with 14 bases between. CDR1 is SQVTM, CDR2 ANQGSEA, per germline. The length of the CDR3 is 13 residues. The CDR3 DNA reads TGCAGCGTTGAAGACATTACTACTTGGAAGCAGTACTTC. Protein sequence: CSVEDITTWKQYF.

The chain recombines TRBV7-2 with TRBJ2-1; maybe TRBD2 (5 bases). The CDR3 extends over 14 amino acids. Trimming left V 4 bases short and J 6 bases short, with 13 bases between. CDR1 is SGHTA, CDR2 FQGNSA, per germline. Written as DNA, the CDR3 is TGTGCCAGCAGCTCCCAGCCCCTAGCCAATGAGCAGTTCTTC. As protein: CASSSQPLANEQFF.

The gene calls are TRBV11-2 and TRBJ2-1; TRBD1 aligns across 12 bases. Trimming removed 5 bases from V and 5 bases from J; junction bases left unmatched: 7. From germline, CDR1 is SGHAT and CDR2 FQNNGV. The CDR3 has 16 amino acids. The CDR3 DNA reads TGTGCCAGCAGCGGCCTGGGACAGGGGGCCGACAATGAGCAGTTCTTC. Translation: CASSGLGQGADNEQFF.

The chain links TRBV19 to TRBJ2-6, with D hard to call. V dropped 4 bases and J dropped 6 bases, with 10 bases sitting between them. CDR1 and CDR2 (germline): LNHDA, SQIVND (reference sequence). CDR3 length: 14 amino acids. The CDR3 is CASSTRVSANVLTF. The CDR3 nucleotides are TGTGCCAGTAGTACCCGCGTGTCGGCCAACGTCCTGACTTTC.

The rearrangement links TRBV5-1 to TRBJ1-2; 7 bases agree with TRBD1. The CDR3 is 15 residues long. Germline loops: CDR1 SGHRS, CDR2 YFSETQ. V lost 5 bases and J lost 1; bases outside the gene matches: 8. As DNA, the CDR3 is TGCGCCAGCAGACCGGGGACAGCTTTTAACTATGGCTACACCTTC. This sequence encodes CASRPGTAFNYGYTF.

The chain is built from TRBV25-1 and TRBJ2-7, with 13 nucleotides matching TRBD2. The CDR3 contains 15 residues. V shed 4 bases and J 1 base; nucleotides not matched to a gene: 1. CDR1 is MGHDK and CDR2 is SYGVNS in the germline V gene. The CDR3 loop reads CASSGTSGSSYEQYF. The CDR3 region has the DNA TGTGCCAGCAGTGGGACTAGCGGGAGTTCCTACGAGCAGTACTTC.

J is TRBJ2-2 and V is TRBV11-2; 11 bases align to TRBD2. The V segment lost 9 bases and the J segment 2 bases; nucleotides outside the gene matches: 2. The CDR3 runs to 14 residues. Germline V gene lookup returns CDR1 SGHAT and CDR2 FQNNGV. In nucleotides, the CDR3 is TGTGCCAGGGGGACTAGCGGAAACACCGGGGAGCTGTTTTTT. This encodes CARGTSGNTGELFF.

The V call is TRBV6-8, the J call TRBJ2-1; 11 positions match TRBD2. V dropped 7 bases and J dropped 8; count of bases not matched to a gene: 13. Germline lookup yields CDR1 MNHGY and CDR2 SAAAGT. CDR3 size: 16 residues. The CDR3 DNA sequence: TGTGCCAGCACTCCCGCGGGGCTAGCGGGAGGTGATGAGCAGTTCTTC. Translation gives CASTPAGLAGGDEQFF.

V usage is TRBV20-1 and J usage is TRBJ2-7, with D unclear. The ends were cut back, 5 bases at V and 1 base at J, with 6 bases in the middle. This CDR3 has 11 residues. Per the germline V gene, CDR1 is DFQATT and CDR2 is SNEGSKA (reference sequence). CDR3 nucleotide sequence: TGCAGTGCTCTCGGGTCCTACGAGCAGTACTTC. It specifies CSALGSYEQYF.

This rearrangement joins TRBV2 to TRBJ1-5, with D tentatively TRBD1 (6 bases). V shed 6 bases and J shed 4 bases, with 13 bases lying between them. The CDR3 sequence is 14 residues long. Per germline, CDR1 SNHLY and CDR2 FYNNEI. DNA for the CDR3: TGTGCCAGCAGCGACGGACAGCCGAATCAGCCCCAGCATTTT. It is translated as CASSDGQPNQPQHF.

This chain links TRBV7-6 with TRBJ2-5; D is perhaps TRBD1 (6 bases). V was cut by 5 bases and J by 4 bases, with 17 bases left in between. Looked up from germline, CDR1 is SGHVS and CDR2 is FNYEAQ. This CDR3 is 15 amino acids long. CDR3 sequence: CASSVQQGFGETQYF. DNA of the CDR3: TGTGCCAGCAGCGTCCAACAGGGTTTTGGAGAGACCCAGTACTTC.

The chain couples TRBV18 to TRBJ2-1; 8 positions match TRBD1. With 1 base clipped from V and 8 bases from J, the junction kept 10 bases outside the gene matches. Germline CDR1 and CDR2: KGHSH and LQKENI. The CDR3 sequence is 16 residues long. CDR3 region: CASSPRGATGEHEQFF. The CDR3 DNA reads TGTGCCAGCTCACCACGAGGCGCGACAGGGGAGCATGAGCAGTTCTTC.

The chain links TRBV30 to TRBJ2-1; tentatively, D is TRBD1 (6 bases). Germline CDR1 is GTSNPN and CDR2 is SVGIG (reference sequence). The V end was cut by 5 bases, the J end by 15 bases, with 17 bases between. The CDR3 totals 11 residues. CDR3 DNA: TGTGCCTGGGGGGGCGAGCGAGCACGGTTCTTC. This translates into CAWGGERARFF. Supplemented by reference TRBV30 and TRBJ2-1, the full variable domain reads SQTIHQWPATLVQPVGSPLSLECTVEGTSNPNLYWYRQAAGRGLQLLFYSVGIGQISSEVPQNLSASRPQDRQFILSSKKLLLSDSGFYLCAWGGERARFFGPGTRLTVL.

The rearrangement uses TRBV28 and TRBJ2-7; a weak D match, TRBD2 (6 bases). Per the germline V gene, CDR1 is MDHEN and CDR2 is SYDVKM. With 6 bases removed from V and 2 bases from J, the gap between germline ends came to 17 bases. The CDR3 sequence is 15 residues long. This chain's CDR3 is CASSIGLGTPYEQYF. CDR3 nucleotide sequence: TGTGCCAGCAGCATAGGGCTCGGGACTCCCTACGAGCAGTACTTC. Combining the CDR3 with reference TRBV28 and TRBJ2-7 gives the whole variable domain DVKVTQSSRYLVKRTGEKVFLECVQDMDHENMFWYRQDPGLGLRLIYFSYDVKMKEKGDIPEGYSVSREKKERFSLILESASTNQTSMYLCASSIGLGTPYEQYFGPGTRLTVT.

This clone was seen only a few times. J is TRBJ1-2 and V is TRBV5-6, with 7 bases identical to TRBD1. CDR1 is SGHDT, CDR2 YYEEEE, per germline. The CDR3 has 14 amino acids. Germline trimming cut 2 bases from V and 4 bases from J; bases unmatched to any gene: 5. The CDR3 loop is CASSLRQGLYGYTF. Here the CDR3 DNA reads TGTGCCAGCAGCTTAAGACAGGGCCTCTATGGCTACACCTTC.

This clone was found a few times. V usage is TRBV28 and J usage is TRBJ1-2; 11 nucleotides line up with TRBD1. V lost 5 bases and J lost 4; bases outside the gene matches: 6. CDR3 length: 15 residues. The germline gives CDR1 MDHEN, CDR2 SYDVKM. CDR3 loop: CASSPGTGGIYGYTF. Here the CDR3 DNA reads TGTGCCAGCAGTCCCGGGACAGGGGGAATCTATGGCTACACCTTC.

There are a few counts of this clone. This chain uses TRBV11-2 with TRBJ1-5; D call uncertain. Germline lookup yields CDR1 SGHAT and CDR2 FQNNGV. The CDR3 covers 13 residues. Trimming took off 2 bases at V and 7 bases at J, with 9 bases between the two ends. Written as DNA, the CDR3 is TGTGCCAGCAGCTTAAAACGGAGGCAGCCCCAGCATTTT. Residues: CASSLKRRQPQHF.

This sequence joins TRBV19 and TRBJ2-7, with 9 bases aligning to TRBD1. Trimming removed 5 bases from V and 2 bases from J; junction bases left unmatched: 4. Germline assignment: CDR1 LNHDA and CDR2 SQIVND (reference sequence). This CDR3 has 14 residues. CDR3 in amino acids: CASSPRQGAYEQYF. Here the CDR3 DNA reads TGTGCCAGTAGTCCCAGACAGGGGGCCTACGAGCAGTACTTC. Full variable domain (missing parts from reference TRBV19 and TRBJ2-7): DGGITQSPKYLFRKEGQNVTLSCEQNLNHDAMYWYRQDPGQGLRLIYYSQIVNDFQKGDIAEGYSVSREKKESFPLTVTSAQKNPTAFYLCASSPRQGAYEQYFGPGTRLTVT.

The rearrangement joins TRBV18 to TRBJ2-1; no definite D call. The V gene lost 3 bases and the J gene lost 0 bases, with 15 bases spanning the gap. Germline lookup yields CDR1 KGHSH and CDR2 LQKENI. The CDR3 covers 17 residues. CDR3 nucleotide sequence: TGTGCCAGCTCACCGGCCTATACAGTTAACTCCTACAATGAGCAGTTCTTC. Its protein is CASSPAYTVNSYNEQFF.

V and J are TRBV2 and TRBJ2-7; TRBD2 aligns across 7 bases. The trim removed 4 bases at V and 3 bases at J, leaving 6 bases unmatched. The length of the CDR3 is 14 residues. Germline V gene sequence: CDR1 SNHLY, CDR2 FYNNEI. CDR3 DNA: TGTGCCAGCAGTGTAGCTCTAGCGGACTACGAGCAGTACTTC. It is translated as CASSVALADYEQYF.

CDR3 region: CASSLEGEQFF. The CDR3 region has the DNA TGTGCCAGTTCACTAGAAGGCGAGCAGTTCTTC. V gene TRBV19 combines with J gene TRBJ2-1; the D gene is possibly TRBD2 (5 bases). Germline V gene sequence: CDR1 LNHDA, CDR2 SQIVND (reference sequence). This CDR3 is 11 amino acids long. V was shortened by 8 bases and J by 10 bases, with 12 bases between the two germline ends.